This passage covers 26 T cell receptor beta chains from one sample sequenced in a study of molecular identifiers for immune sequencing clone quantification. MiXCR, applied by TCRdb to the PCR reads, yields one record per CDR3 protein. The sample carries some 5,700 distinct CDR3 sequences, 16% recorded once. The sample consisted of naive CD8+ T cells from blood, with Jurkat cell RNA spiked in. Subset defined: FACS-sorted CD8+CD4-CCR7+CD45RA+ naive T cells. The receptors were sampled from a human donor in good health. Some libraries in this study had Jurkat cell RNA spiked in.

This clonotype was seen repeatedly, ten times or more. One end of the junction varies from germline; a read error may be responsible. The chain has TRBV12-3 or TRBV12-4 and TRBJ1-4, with D perhaps TRBD1 (6 bases). The CDR3 runs to 14 residues. This CDR3 is CASSLGGPNEKLFF. The DNA of the CDR3 is TGTGCCAGCAGTTTAGGGGGGCCTAACGAAAAACTGTTTTTT.

This clonotype is deemed medium-sized. The genes are TRBV3-1 and TRBJ2-7; maybe TRBD2 (5 bases). CDR3 size: 13 residues. With 0 bases removed from V and 6 bases from J, the gap between germline ends came to 9 bases. Germline CDR1 and CDR2: LGHDT and YNNKEL (reference sequence). Here the CDR3 reads CASSQDRGGEQYF. Here the CDR3 DNA reads TGTGCCAGCAGCCAAGATCGAGGAGGCGAGCAGTACTTC.

Relative to its sample, this clonotype is medium-sized. V and J are TRBV7-9 and TRBJ1-1; D is unclear. Germline CDR1 reads SEHNR; CDR2 reads FQNEAQ (reference sequence). The length of the CDR3 is 16 residues. V lost 5 bases and J lost 0, with 16 bases in between. The chain's CDR3 is CASSPSGPVVNTEAFF. CDR3 nucleotides: TGTGCCAGCAGCCCCAGTGGGCCCGTCGTGAACACTGAAGCTTTCTTT.

This clonotype is medium-sized by share. The chain is built from TRBV19 and TRBJ1-4; D is undetermined. Germline CDR1 LNHDA, CDR2 SQIVND (reference sequence). The V and J ends lost 7 bases and 7 bases respectively, with 13 bases between them. CDR3 length equals 13 residues. The DNA of the CDR3 is TGTGCCAGTAACGGTCTCGGAGGTGAAAAACTGTTTTTT. Protein sequence: CASNGLGGEKLFF.

About this clonotype: A much larger clone differs by one base, so this may be a read error. Since the CDR3 does not end with the conserved phenylalanine or tryptophan, this likely comes from a read error. The genes are TRBV29-1 and TRBJ2-5; no clear D gene. This CDR3 spans 10 amino acids. V was cut by 7 bases and J by 3 bases, with 6 bases left in between. Germline V gene sequence: CDR1 SQVTM, CDR2 ANQGSEA. CDR3 sequence (DNA): TGCAGCGCTCTCGAAGAGACCCAGTACCTC. Translating gives CSALEETQYL.

As regards this clonotype: A much bigger clone sits one base away, suggesting this may be a read error. This chain joins TRBV11-2 and TRBJ2-5, with D uncertain. Germline V gives CDR1 SGHAT, CDR2 FQNNGV. The length of the CDR3 is 15 residues. The CDR3 sequence is CASSLEATYQEAQYF. The CDR3 DNA is TGTGCCAGCAGCTTAGAGGCTACCTACCAAGAGGCCCAGTACTTC.

This clonotype is medium-sized. V is TRBV27 and J is TRBJ2-5; D not certain. Germline CDR1 and CDR2: MNHEY and SMNVEV (reference sequence). The CDR3 sequence is 13 residues long. Trimming left V 0 bases short and J 3 bases short, with 5 bases between. The CDR3 here is CASSLSIEETQYF. The CDR3 DNA reads as TGTGCCAGCAGTTTATCTATTGAAGAGACCCAGTACTTC.

This clonotype is classed as medium-sized. The V call is TRBV11-2, the J call TRBJ2-3; 11 bases are a match to TRBD2. The CDR3 has 17 residues. Germline lookup yields CDR1 SGHAT and CDR2 FQNNGV. V dropped 1 base and J dropped 2; count of bases not matched to a gene: 5. CDR3 residues: CASSLVASGGTTDTQYF. CDR3 coding DNA: TGTGCCAGCAGCTTAGTTGCTAGCGGGGGGACCACAGATACGCAGTATTTT.

This clonotype is medium-sized within its sample. The chain is built from TRBV4-3 and TRBJ2-7, with a weak D call TRBD2 (6 bases). The ends were cut back, 1 base at V and 0 bases at J, with 13 bases in the middle. CDR1 and CDR2 (germline): LGHNA, YSLEER. This CDR3 has 16 amino acids. DNA of the CDR3: TGCGCCAGCAGCCAAGCCGCGGGACTGTTCTCCTACGAGCAGTACTTC. Amino acids: CASSQAAGLFSYEQYF.

In its sample, this clonotype ranks as medium-sized. The rearrangement links TRBV2 to TRBJ2-5; 7 bases fit TRBD1. Germline V gene data show CDR1 as SNHLY and CDR2 as FYNNEI. The CDR3 has 14 amino acids. Trimming at V came to 1 base and at J to 2 bases, leaving 1 base not matched to a gene. The CDR3 here is CASSEVRGQETQYF. CDR3 in DNA: TGTGCCAGCAGTGAAGTCAGGGGGCAAGAGACCCAGTACTTC. The whole variable domain, filled in from reference TRBV2 and TRBJ2-5, reads EPEVTQTPSHQVTQMGQEVILRCVPISNHLYFYWYRQILGQKVEFLVSFYNNEISEKSEIFDDQFSVERPDGSNFTLKIRSTKLEDSAMYFCASSEVRGQETQYFGPGTRLLVL.

This clonotype is classed as medium-sized. V and J are TRBV28 and TRBJ1-6, with D tentatively TRBD1 (5 bases). CDR3 size: 13 residues. Trimming pared 4 bases from V and 12 bases from J, leaving 13 bases between. Germline loops: CDR1 MDHEN, CDR2 SYDVKM. CDR3 sequence (DNA): TGTGCCAGCAGTTCCATCACAGGAGAACCCCTCCACTTT. This codes for CASSSITGEPLHF.

This clonotype was observed many times. V and J are TRBV5-4 and TRBJ2-1; tentative D call: TRBD1 (5 bases). Germline V gene sequence: CDR1 SGHNT, CDR2 YYREEE (reference sequence). This CDR3 has 15 residues. Trimming shortened V by 0 bases and J by 4 bases, and 11 bases separated the two germline ends. The CDR3: CASSLDPQDYNEQFF. In DNA, the CDR3 is TGTGCCAGCAGCTTGGACCCACAGGATTACAATGAGCAGTTCTTC.

By sample share, this clonotype is medium-sized. V usage is TRBV6-5 and J usage is TRBJ2-3; no clear D gene. The CDR3 contains 14 residues. Trimming stripped 1 base from V and 0 bases from J, with 5 bases between. Germline CDR1 MNHEY, CDR2 SVGAGI. CDR3 nucleotide sequence: TGTGCCAGCAGTTACTTCTCTAGCACAGATACGCAGTATTTT. Amino acid sequence: CASSYFSSTDTQYF.

Of note for this clonotype: One end of the junction varies from germline; a read error may be responsible. The rearrangement links TRBV4-3 to TRBJ2-7; D is unresolved. The CDR3 covers 16 residues. Germline V CDR1 and CDR2: LGHNA, YSLEER. CDR3 nucleotide sequence: TGCGCCAGCAGCCACTTAGTCCTAACTGGGAACTACGAGCGGTACTTC. The encoded protein is CASSHLVLTGNYERYF.

In this sample, this clonotype turned up many times. The V call is TRBV19, the J call TRBJ2-7; the D gene is possibly TRBD1 (6 bases). Germline CDR1 and CDR2: LNHDA and SQIVND (reference sequence). This CDR3 region has 12 residues. Trimming took 5 bases from V and 3 from J, leaving 8 bases between them. CDR3 sequence reads: CASSADSYEQYF. DNA for the CDR3: TGTGCCAGTAGTGCGGACAGCTACGAGCAGTACTTC.

This clonotype rates as medium-sized. V is TRBV10-3 and J is TRBJ2-1; D possibly uses TRBD1 or TRBD2 (5 bases each). Germline CDR1 is ENHRY and CDR2 is SYGVKD. Deletions cut 2 bases from V and 1 base from J, with 15 bases between. The CDR3 covers 17 residues. CDR3: CAISEPWGPDSYNEQFF. The CDR3, as DNA: TGTGCCATCAGTGAGCCCTGGGGACCGGATTCCTACAATGAGCAGTTCTTC.

This clonotype qualifies as medium-sized. V is TRBV5-1 and J is TRBJ2-7, with D perhaps matching TRBD1 or TRBD2 (5 bases each). V was shortened by 4 bases and J by 0 bases, with 11 bases between the two germline ends. Germline values: CDR1 SGHRS, CDR2 YFSETQ. The CDR3 has 14 residues. The CDR3 loop reads CASSGTGSSYEQYF. The DNA for the CDR3 is TGCGCCAGCAGCGGGACGGGGAGCTCCTACGAGCAGTACTTC.

A word on this clonotype: This could be a read error, since a much larger clone is one nucleotide away. The chain recombines TRBV6-2 or TRBV6-3 with TRBJ2-1; TRBD2 aligns across 8 bases. Germline V gives CDR1 MNHEY, CDR2 SVGEGT. The CDR3 runs to 17 residues. Trimming took 5 bases from V and 8 from J; bases not matched to a gene: 17. The CDR3 nucleotides read TGTGCCAGCAGTCCCTATAGGACTAGCCGGGGAGAGGATGAGCAGTTCTTC. Translated: CASSPYRTSRGEDEQFF.

J is TRBJ2-5 and V is TRBV7-3; perhaps TRBD2 as D (5 bases). The CDR3 runs to 16 residues. Germline V gene data show CDR1 as SGHTA and CDR2 as FQGTGA. Trimming left V 5 bases short and J 2 bases short, with 18 bases between. The CDR3 nucleotides read TGTGCCAGCAGCCCGCCAACCCCCGGGGTTCAAGAGACCCAGTACTTC. Protein sequence: CASSPPTPGVQETQYF.

The sample holds many counts of this clonotype. This rearrangement joins TRBV5-1 to TRBJ2-1; 10 bases line up with TRBD2. The ends lost 5 bases at V and 4 bases at J; junction bases unmatched: 3. This CDR3 is built from 14 residues. Per germline, CDR1 SGHRS and CDR2 YFSETQ. The CDR3 loop reads CASRPSGSYNEQFF. The CDR3 nucleotides read TGCGCCAGCAGGCCTAGCGGGAGTTACAATGAGCAGTTCTTC. Full variable domain (remainder filled in from reference TRBV5-1 and TRBJ2-1): KAGVTQTPRYLIKTRGQQVTLSCSPISGHRSVSWYQQTPGQGLQFLFEYFSETQRNKGNFPGRFSGRQFSNSRSEMNVSTLELGDSALYLCASRPSGSYNEQFFGPGTRLTVL.

Sample share makes this clonotype medium-sized. The chain couples TRBV7-9 to TRBJ2-1; maybe TRBD2 (5 bases). CDR1 is SEHNR and CDR2 is FQNEAQ in the germline V gene (reference sequence). Between the trimmed V and J ends, which lost 3 bases and 0 bases, there was a span of 6 bases. CDR3 length equals 14 residues. This CDR3 reads CASSFSVSYNEQFF. The CDR3 DNA reads as TGTGCCAGCAGCTTTAGCGTCTCCTACAATGAGCAGTTCTTC.

By frequency in the sample, this clonotype is medium-sized. The chain carries TRBV28 and TRBJ1-5, with D possibly matching TRBD1 (6 bases). The CDR3 has 15 amino acids. Between the trimmed V and J ends, which lost 2 bases and 2 bases, there was a span of 10 bases. Germline-derived CDR1 and CDR2 are MDHEN and SYDVKM. The CDR3 protein is CASSLQGWGNQPQHF. The CDR3 DNA follows: TGTGCCAGCAGTTTACAGGGGTGGGGCAATCAGCCCCAGCATTTT.

This clonotype is labeled as medium-sized. The chain's CDR3 is CASSRGQGNTDTQYF. The CDR3 DNA reads as TGTGCCAGCAGCCGAGGACAGGGGAACACAGATACGCAGTATTTT. This sequence joins TRBV5-5 and TRBJ2-3, with TRBD1 matching over 9 bases. The CDR3 has 15 amino acids. V lost 4 bases and J lost 2; bases outside the gene matches: 5. CDR1 SGHKS and CDR2 YYEKEE come from the germline V gene (reference sequence).

This clonotype showed up many times. V and J are TRBV6-2 or TRBV6-3 and TRBJ2-7; TRBD1 matches 7 bases. V lost 8 bases and J lost 0; bases outside the gene matches: 1. CDR3 length equals 12 residues. Germline CDR1 and CDR2: MNHEY and SVGEGT. CDR3 residues: CASGTVSYEQYF. CDR3 nucleotides: TGTGCCAGCGGGACAGTCTCCTACGAGCAGTACTTC.

This clonotype is labeled medium-sized. This sequence joins TRBV9 and TRBJ2-7; D is undetermined. V lost 4 bases and J lost 2, with 10 bases in between. Germline V gene lookup returns CDR1 SGDLS and CDR2 YYNGEE. There are 13 residues in the CDR3. The CDR3 bases are TGTGCCAGCAGCCCCCGATTAGCCTACGAGCAGTACTTC. Amino acid sequence: CASSPRLAYEQYF. Combining the CDR3 with reference TRBV9 and TRBJ2-7 gives the whole variable domain DSGVTQTPKHLITATGQRVTLRCSPRSGDLSVYWYQQSLDQGLQFLIQYYNGEERAKGNILERFSAQQFPDLHSELNLSSLELGDSALYFCASSPRLAYEQYFGPGTRLTVT.

In its sample, this clonotype was seen many times. The V call is TRBV7-6, the J call TRBJ2-2; no clear D gene. The V and J ends lost 1 base and 6 bases respectively, with 9 bases between them. CDR3 length: 14 amino acids. Germline CDR1 reads SGHVS; CDR2 reads FNYEAQ. Here the CDR3 reads CASSLGDDPGELFF. The CDR3, as DNA: TGTGCCAGCAGCTTAGGTGACGACCCCGGGGAGCTGTTTTTT. The full variable domain, with the rest looked up from reference TRBV7-6 and TRBJ2-2, is GAGVSQSPRYKVTKRGQDVALRCDPISGHVSLYWYRQALGQGPEFLTYFNYEAQQDKSGLPNDRFSAERPEGSISTLTIQRTEQRDSAMYRCASSLGDDPGELFFGEGSRLTVL.